This TCR beta chain was retrieved from a study of shared clonotypes between healthy human individuals. Study-wide results and caveats: Tissue TCR repertoires likely differ from these blood-only repertoires. Rarefaction analysis demonstrated incomplete sorted-subset sequencing notwithstanding large depth.

DNA at about 210 ng, 25,000 to 35,000 T cell genomes, went into sorted-subset replicate PCRs. TCRdb's table, derived via immunoSEQ multiplex PCR, lists solely in-frame clones and lacks some. The profile shows around 99,000 clones, 68% of them singletons. In regard to this clone: What it recognizes is unknown.

The receptor comes from a man aged 25 to 45 in good health. The sample comprised memory CD8+ T cells sorted from blood. Subset specified: CD45RO+ cells pooled with CCR7-negative TemRA cells.

This CDR3 reads CASSPLRAGLYNEQFF. The DNA for the CDR3 is TGTGCCAGCAGTCCCCTCAGGGCGGGGTTATACAATGAGCAGTTCTTC. The chain combines TRBV28 with TRBJ2-1; possible D gene TRBD2, 6 bases. Trimming pared 5 bases from V and 4 bases from J, leaving 18 bases between. Germline V gene sequence: CDR1 MDHEN, CDR2 SYDVKM. There are 16 residues in the CDR3.